The following is a T cell receptor beta chain sequence with its context. Its antigen is as yet unknown. With a J-beta primer mix and a sample-barcoded 5' primer, a second PCR ran about 7 to 12 cycles. TCRdb itself ran the 5' RACE reads through MiXCR, one entry per CDR3 protein. In the table there are roughly 800,000 distinct CDR3 sequences, 58% of which are singletons. The data are from a study of blood T cells in healthy people across ages. Study results and caveats: Age advanced and TCR beta diversity per million T cells fell, roughly linearly.

Trimming took 4 bases from V and 7 from J, leaving 14 bases between them. CDR3 size: 13 residues. CDR1 and CDR2 (germline): KGHSH, LQKENI. Sample: blood. The receptor was derived from a man under 40 in good health. The chain links TRBV18 to TRBJ2-7; D ambiguous. CDR3 region: CASSLAEDREQYF. DNA for the CDR3: TGTGCCAGCTCACTAGCAGAAGATAGGGAGCAGTACTTC.